Sequencing of this TCR beta chain was carried out in a study of CD8 T cells in Susac syndrome. Whole-study findings and limits: No clonal expansion appeared among CD4+ T cells in Susac patients.

CD8+ and CD4+ T cells from blood underwent TCR beta sequencing, which was carried out in a high-throughput format. The RNA, roughly 0.45 to 1 ug, was put through reverse transcription using random hexamers. Multiplex immunoSEQ PCR targeted 54 Vbeta and 13 Jbeta TCR beta segments. TCRdb called the immunoSEQ multiplex PCR reads again in MiXCR, with one record for every CDR3 protein. This sample yields approximately 180,000 distinct CDR3 sequences, of which more than 85% are seen a single time; 0.085% to 0.1% belongs to the top ten. About this clonotype itself: Its antigen is still unknown.

This CDR3 region has 14 residues. In germline, CDR1 is SGDLS, CDR2 YYNGEE. The ends were cut back, 0 bases at V and 6 bases at J, with 13 bases in the middle. This TCR came from a human donor with Susac syndrome. Sequencing was performed on CD4+ T cells from PBMCs. The V gene is TRBV9, the J gene TRBJ2-7; perhaps TRBD1 as D (5 bases). The CDR3 sequence: CASSVEASRVEQYF. DNA for the CDR3: TGTGCCAGCAGCGTAGAGGCCTCCAGGGTCGAGCAGTACTTC.